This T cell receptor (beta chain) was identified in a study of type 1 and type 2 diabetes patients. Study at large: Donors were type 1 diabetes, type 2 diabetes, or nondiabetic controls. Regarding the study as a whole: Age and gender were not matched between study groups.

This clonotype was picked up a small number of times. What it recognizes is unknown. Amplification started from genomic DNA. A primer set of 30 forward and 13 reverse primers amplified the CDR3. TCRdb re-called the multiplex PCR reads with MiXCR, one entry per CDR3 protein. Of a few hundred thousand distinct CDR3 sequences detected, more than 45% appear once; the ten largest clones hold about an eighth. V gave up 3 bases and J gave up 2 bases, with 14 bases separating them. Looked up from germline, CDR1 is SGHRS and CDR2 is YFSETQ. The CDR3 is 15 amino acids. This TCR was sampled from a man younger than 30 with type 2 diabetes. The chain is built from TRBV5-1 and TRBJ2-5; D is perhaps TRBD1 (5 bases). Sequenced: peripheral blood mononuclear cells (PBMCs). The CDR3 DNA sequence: TGCGCCAGCAGCTGGGCGGACACCGAACAAGAGACCCAGTACTTC. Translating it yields CASSWADTEQETQYF.